These 14 T cell receptor beta chains came from one sample sequenced in a study of blood T cell repertoires in COVID-19. The method was immunoSEQ multiplex PCR; TCRdb's version includes in-frame clones alone and lacks a portion of them. The sample consists of about 190,000 clones, about 88% of them appearing once. Material for sequencing was peripheral blood. Every receptor here comes from a woman between 40 and 50 years old who had recovered from COVID-19.

The chain carries TRBV18 and TRBJ2-3; TRBD2 agrees at 13 bases. V was pared by 3 bases and J by 5 bases, with 5 bases of the junction left unmatched. Per the germline V gene, CDR1 is KGHSH and CDR2 is LQKENI. The CDR3 loop spans 16 amino acids. As DNA, the CDR3 is TGTGCCAGCTCACCCCCGGGACTAGCGGGATTAGATACGCAGTATTTT. It encodes CASSPPGLAGLDTQYF.

V gene TRBV10-3 combines with J gene TRBJ2-7; TRBD2 is a possible D gene (6 bases). This CDR3 spans 16 amino acids. The germline CDR1 and CDR2 sequences are ENHRY and SYGVKD. The V end lost 6 bases, the J end lost 5 bases, and 23 bases lay between the germline ends. CDR3: CAISLLGGTDRNEQYF. DNA for the CDR3: TGTGCCATCAGCCTCCTGGGCGGGACGGATAGAAACGAGCAGTACTTC.

The rearrangement uses TRBV7-8 and TRBJ2-3; TRBD2 matches 13 bases. The junction had 15 bases not matched to a gene; V was cut back by 5 bases and J by 7 bases. The CDR3 runs 18 residues. Germline CDR1 is SGHVS and CDR2 is FQNEAQ. As DNA, the CDR3 is TGTGCCAGCAGCCCAGTGATACGGACTAGCGGGAGCAAGTATACGCAGTATTTT. Encoded protein: CASSPVIRTSGSKYTQYF.

This chain uses TRBV19 with TRBJ2-7, with 7 bases aligning to TRBD1. CDR1 and CDR2 from the germline V gene are LNHDA and SQIVND (reference sequence). The CDR3 is made up of 15 amino acids. J lost 3 bases, V lost 4 bases, and 9 bases had no gene match. DNA of the CDR3: TGTGCCAGTAGTACCACAGGGGTCCCCATCTACGAGCAGTACTTC. Translation gives CASSTTGVPIYEQYF.

This chain links TRBV6-4 with TRBJ2-3; 11 bases agree with TRBD2. Per the germline V gene, CDR1 is MRHNA and CDR2 is SNTAGT. The CDR3 has 15 amino acids. With 6 bases clipped from V and 0 bases from J, the junction kept 2 bases outside the gene matches. The DNA for the CDR3 is TGTGCCAGCAGCCGGACTAGCGGGAGCACAGATACGCAGTATTTT. Amino acids: CASSRTSGSTDTQYF.

V gene TRBV6-5 combines with J gene TRBJ2-1; 8 nucleotides agree with TRBD2. CDR1 MNHEY and CDR2 SVGAGI come from the germline V gene. Losses at the gene ends were 2 bases for V and 6 bases for J; bases not matched to a gene: 6. The CDR3 consists of 15 residues. In DNA, the CDR3 is TGTGCCAGCAGTTACGTCTCAGCGGGAGTCAATGAGCAGTTCTTC. The encoded protein is CASSYVSAGVNEQFF.

The genes are TRBV6-5 and TRBJ1-1; no clear D gene. CDR1 is MNHEY and CDR2 is SVGAGI in the germline V gene. CDR3 size: 16 residues. V was pared by 4 bases and J by 0 bases, with 15 bases between. CDR3 loop: CASSSPRGHMNTEAFF. CDR3 coding DNA: TGTGCCAGCAGTTCCCCCCGAGGGCACATGAACACTGAAGCTTTCTTT.

V gene TRBV6-6 combines with J gene TRBJ1-1, with unresolved D. The CDR3 sequence is 12 residues long. Germline values: CDR1 MNHNY, CDR2 SVGAGI (reference sequence). Trimming pared 7 bases from V and 2 bases from J, leaving 8 bases between. CDR3 nucleotide sequence: TGTGCCAGCACAATGGCCAACACTGAAGCTTTCTTT. It translates to CASTMANTEAFF.

V gene TRBV21-1 combines with J gene TRBJ2-2; TRBD1, as called in the table, went unchecked against the DNA. TRBV21-1 is listed as a pseudogene. This CDR3 region has 21 residues. CDR3 coding DNA: TGTGCCAGCAGCAAAACAAAACCACAGGAAAAGGGCCCAGCGAACACCGGGGAGCTGTTTTTT. Amino acid sequence: CASSKTKPQEKGPANTGELFF.

This chain connects TRBV6-2 or TRBV6-3 to TRBJ1-1, with TRBD1 matching over 8 bases. The CDR3 runs to 14 residues. CDR1 and CDR2 (germline): MNHEY, SVGEGT. With V trimmed by 5 bases and J by 8 bases, 10 bases remained unmatched. The CDR3 protein is CASSDTTGADEAFF. The CDR3 DNA reads as TGTGCCAGCAGTGATACGACAGGGGCCGACGAAGCTTTCTTT.

This clone was counted only a few times. The rearrangement joins TRBV3-1 (or the pseudogene TRBV3-2) to TRBJ1-4; TRBD1 matches at 8 bases. The CDR3 is 14 amino acids. V shed 3 bases and J 4 bases; nucleotides not matched to a gene: 1. Germline-derived CDR1 and CDR2 are LGHDT and YNNKEL (reference sequence). DNA of the CDR3: TGTGCCAGCAGCCATGGACAGGGTAATGAAAAACTGTTTTTT. This codes for CASSHGQGNEKLFF.

The chain links TRBV6-5 to TRBJ2-7; 10 positions agree with TRBD1. V gave up 7 bases and J gave up 6 bases; unmatched junction bases: 12. The length of the CDR3 is 15 residues. CDR1 and CDR2 from the germline V gene are MNHEY and SVGAGI. The CDR3 sequence: CASTSIRGTGAEQYF. In nucleotides, the CDR3 is TGTGCCAGCACCTCCATCAGGGGGACAGGGGCCGAGCAGTACTTC.

The rearrangement links TRBV7-3 to TRBJ2-3, with 7 bases lining up with TRBD2. The ends lost 1 base at V and 1 base at J; junction bases unmatched: 11. From germline, CDR1 is SGHTA and CDR2 FQGTGA. This CDR3 is 18 amino acids long. CDR3: CASSLSGRASGGTDTQYF. The CDR3 bases are TGTGCCAGCAGCTTAAGTGGGAGGGCATCGGGGGGCACAGATACGCAGTATTTT. The complete variable domain, with remaining parts taken from reference TRBV7-3 and TRBJ2-3, reads GAGVSQTPSNKVTEKGKYVELRCDPISGHTALYWYRQSLGQGPEFLIYFQGTGAADDSGLPNDRFFAVRPEGSVSTLKIQRTERGDSAVYLCASSLSGRASGGTDTQYFGPGTRLTVL.

Only one count was recorded for this clone. The chain recombines TRBV28 with TRBJ2-5, with 9 positions matching TRBD1. CDR3 length: 15 residues. The germline CDR1 and CDR2 sequences are MDHEN and SYDVKM. The ends lost 6 bases at V and 5 bases at J; junction bases unmatched: 10. The CDR3 here is CASSGQGSSWETQYF. CDR3 in DNA: TGTGCCAGCAGCGGACAGGGGTCGTCGTGGGAGACCCAGTACTTC.